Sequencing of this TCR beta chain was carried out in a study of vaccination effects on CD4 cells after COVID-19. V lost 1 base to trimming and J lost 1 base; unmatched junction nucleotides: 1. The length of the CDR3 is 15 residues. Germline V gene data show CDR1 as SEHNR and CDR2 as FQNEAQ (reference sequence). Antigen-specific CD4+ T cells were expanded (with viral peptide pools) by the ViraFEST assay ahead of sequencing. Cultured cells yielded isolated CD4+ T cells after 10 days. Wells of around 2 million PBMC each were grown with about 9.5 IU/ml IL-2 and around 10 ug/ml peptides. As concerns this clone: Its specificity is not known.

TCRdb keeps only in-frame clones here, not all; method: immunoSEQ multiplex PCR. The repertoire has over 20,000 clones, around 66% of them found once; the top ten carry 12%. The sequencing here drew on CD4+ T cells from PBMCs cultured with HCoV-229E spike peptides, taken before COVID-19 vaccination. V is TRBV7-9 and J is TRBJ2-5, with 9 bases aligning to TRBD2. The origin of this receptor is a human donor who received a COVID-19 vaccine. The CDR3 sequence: CASSLGAGGQETQYF. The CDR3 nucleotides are TGTGCCAGCAGCTTAGGAGCGGGGGGCCAAGAGACCCAGTACTTC. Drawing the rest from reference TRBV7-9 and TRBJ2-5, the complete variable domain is DTGVSQNPRHKITKRGQNVTFRCDPISEHNRLYWYRQTLGQGPEFLTYFQNEAQLEKSRLLSDRFSAERPKGSFSTLEIQRTEQGDSAMYLCASSLGAGGQETQYFGPGTRLLVL.